This TCR beta chain emerged from a study of T cells after posttransplantation cyclophosphamide. Findings of the study overall: TRB clonality was highly associated with recipient CMV seropositivity and reactivation. Later blood repertoires were often dominated by clones from the donor CD8+ memory compartment.

This CDR3 contains 12 residues. V was pared by 5 bases and J by 15 bases, with 17 bases between. Germline V gene data show CDR1 as MNHEY and CDR2 as SMNVEV (reference sequence). Method: immunoSEQ multiplex PCR; TCRdb's copy keeps in-frame clones and lacks some. The sample comprises 9,500 to 10,000 clones, 70% to 90% of which are singletons, and under 30% rests with the top ten. With respect to this clone: Its antigen is undetermined.

Methotrexate plus calcineurin inhibitor accompanied controls' myeloablative marrow transplants; sampling was 1 year later. The chain couples TRBV27 to TRBJ2-1, with D perhaps TRBD2 (6 bases). The receptor comes from a male patient aged 25-45 years who received an allogeneic stem cell transplant from an unrelated donor, was CMV-positive, and had no GVHD. The T cells may partly be graft donor cells. The sample consisted of PBMCs, taken after an allogeneic stem cell transplant with a calcineurin inhibitor and methotrexate. This CDR3 is CASSDRETRPFF. CDR3 nucleotide sequence: TGTGCCAGCAGTGACCGGGAGACGAGGCCGTTCTTC.